This is a list of T cell receptor beta chains from one sample in a study of cytomegalovirus exposure and HLA in healthy donors. TCRdb's copy holds only in-frame clones and misses some; the assay was immunoSEQ multiplex PCR. The sample shows 120,000 to 150,000 clones, approximately 80% of them seen only once. Sequencing was done on a sample of PBMCs. These receptor sequences come from a man aged 18-30 years in good health and CMV-seronegative. Both conserved end residues are part of each CDR3. D genes are given only for firm matches. A row's size may be missing; if present it is once, few, many or a size class.

V gene	clone size	D gene	J gene	CDR3 DNA	CDR3 protein
TRBV19	NA	TRBD1	TRBJ2-7	TGTGCCAGTAGACCGGGACAGGACTCCTACGAGCAGTACTTC	CASRPGQDSYEQYF
TRBV19	few	TRBD1	TRBJ1-2	TGTGCCAGTAGTATAAACGTCGGGACAGGGAATCTTAACTATGGCTACACCTTC	CASSINVGTGNLNYGYTF
TRBV29-1	once	NA	TRBJ2-1	TGCAGCGTTGAAGATCCGGAGCTAGTAAACAATGAGCAGTTCTTC	CSVEDPELVNNEQFF
TRBV30	once	NA	TRBJ1-4	TGTGCCTGGAGTGTAAATGGGGCGAAGAAACTGTTTTTT	CAWSVNGAKKLFF
TRBV27	NA	NA	TRBJ2-4	TGTGCCAGCAGTTTCGAGCTGTCCGTGCTAGCCAAAAACATTCAGTACTTC	CASSFELSVLAKNIQYF
TRBV30	NA	NA	TRBJ2-1	TGTGCCTGGAGTGCCAGTTTGGCTGCGGGCAATGAGCAGTTCTTC	CAWSASLAAGNEQFF
TRBV28	NA	TRBD1	TRBJ1-1	TGTGCCAGCGCTCTAAGGACAGGGGGCATCACTGAAGCTTTCTTT	CASALRTGGITEAFF
TRBV6-1	NA	NA	TRBJ2-3	TGTGCCAGCAGTGAAGGGGGCTGGGGATTCAACACAGATACGCAGTATTTT	CASSEGGWGFNTDTQYF
TRBV6-5	NA	TRBD1	TRBJ1-1	TGTGCCAGCAGTACAGGGGGAGCGTCCACTGAAGCTTTCTTT	CASSTGGASTEAFF
TRBV7-9	NA	NA	TRBJ2-5	TGTGCCAGCAGCTCATTGACTGGATTCCAAGAGACCCAGTACTTC	CASSSLTGFQETQYF
TRBV10-1	few	NA	TRBJ2-7	TGCGCCAGCAGTGACCCAGGACACTCCTACGAGCAGTACTTC	CASSDPGHSYEQYF
TRBV5-1	NA	TRBD2	TRBJ2-1	TGCGCCAGCAGCCTGGGACTAGCTGACAATGAGCAGTTCTTC	CASSLGLADNEQFF
TRBV7-9	once	NA	TRBJ2-7	TGTGCCAGCAGCCGGGATATCGGGGGAAACTCCTACGAGCAGTACTTC	CASSRDIGGNSYEQYF
TRBV7-7	NA	TRBD1	TRBJ2-5	TGTGCCAGCAGCTTCGGTCCTGCTTGGGACAGGGTTTCGGGGACCCAGTACTTC	CASSFGPAWDRVSGTQYF
TRBV5-6	NA	NA	TRBJ1-1	TGTGCCAGCACCTTTGCTCAGGGGCGCACTGAAGCTTTCTTT	CASTFAQGRTEAFF
TRBV6-6	NA	TRBD1	TRBJ2-7	TGTGCCAGCAGCCAAGGGAGTGGGACAGGCTCCTACGAGCAGTACTTC	CASSQGSGTGSYEQYF
TRBV19	NA	NA	TRBJ2-5	TGTGCCAGTAGTATAGCACGGGGAGGCTACCAAGAGACCCAGTACTTC	CASSIARGGYQETQYF
TRBV2	NA	TRBD1	TRBJ2-6	TGTGCCAGCAGGCCCACAGGGGCTGGGGCCAACGTCCTGACTTTC	CASRPTGAGANVLTF
TRBV11-2	NA	TRBD2	TRBJ2-3	TGTGCCAGCAGCTGGCTCAGAGCTAGCGGGAGTTACACAGATACGCAGTATTTT	CASSWLRASGSYTDTQYF
TRBV7-9	once	TRBD2	TRBJ2-2	TGTGCCAGCAGCTTAGCGGCTAGCGGGAGGGCCGGCGCCGGGGAGCTGTTTTTT	CASSLAASGRAGAGELFF
TRBV7-8	NA	NA	TRBJ2-7	TGTGCCAGCAGCTTAGCCGACTACTCCTCCTACGAGCAGTACTTC	CASSLADYSSYEQYF
TRBV7-3	once	TRBD1	TRBJ2-3	TGTGCCAGCAGCTCCCAGGGACAGAGCACAGATACGCAGTATTTT	CASSSQGQSTDTQYF
TRBV7-2	NA	NA	TRBJ2-1	TGTGCCAGCAGCTTAGCGGGAGGGCAGTTCTTC	CASSLAGGQFF
TRBV6-5	NA	NA	TRBJ1-3	TGTGCCAGCAGCCGGACTGGCGGAAACACCATATATTTT	CASSRTGGNTIYF
TRBV19	NA	TRBD2	TRBJ2-7	TGTGCCAGTAGTATAGGGCGGGGGGCCTACGAGCAGTACTTC	CASSIGRGAYEQYF
TRBV9	NA	TRBD2	TRBJ2-1	TGTGCCAGCAGCCCCCAGCCGGGACTAGGAGACTACAATGAGCAGTTCTTC	CASSPQPGLGDYNEQFF
TRBV2	NA	NA	TRBJ1-1	TGTGCCAGCGGAGATCAGGGGACTATGAACACTGAAGCTTTCTTT	CASGDQGTMNTEAFF
TRBV19	NA	NA	TRBJ2-2	TGTGCCAGTAGTATCGGACTGCCGAACACCGGGGAGCTGTTTTTT	CASSIGLPNTGELFF
TRBV28	NA	NA	TRBJ1-5	TGTGCCAGCAGTTCGGTACAGGGCTATAGCAATCAGCCCCAGCATTTT	CASSSVQGYSNQPQHF
TRBV27	NA	TRBD1	TRBJ2-7	TGTGCCAGCAGTCTCTCCCCCGGGACAGGGTCTTACGAGCAGTACTTC	CASSLSPGTGSYEQYF
TRBV6-5	NA	TRBD1	TRBJ2-5	TGTGCCAGCAGTTCGAGGACAGGGGGCGGGGGGACCCAGTACTTC	CASSSRTGGGGTQYF
TRBV5-1	NA	NA	TRBJ2-3	TGCGCCAGCAGCCCTTCTTTAGATACGCAGTATTTT	CASSPSLDTQYF
TRBV6-4	few	NA	TRBJ1-1	TGTGCCAGCAGTCACAGGAACACTGAAGCTTTCTTT	CASSHRNTEAFF
TRBV15	NA	TRBD1	TRBJ1-5	TGTGCCACCAGCAGAGGCCACGGACAGGGAGGAAATCAGCCCCAGCATTTT	CATSRGHGQGGNQPQHF
TRBV5-1	NA	NA	TRBJ2-3	TGCGCCAGCAGCACAGGGCCCACAGATACGCAGTATTTT	CASSTGPTDTQYF
TRBV19	NA	TRBD1	TRBJ1-1	TGTGCCAGTAGTACGGGGACAGCCATGAACACTGAAGCTTTCTTT	CASSTGTAMNTEAFF
TRBV5-1	NA	NA	TRBJ2-2	TGCGCCAGCACCAGCGGGTCCGGGGAGCTGTTTTTT	CASTSGSGELFF
TRBV19	NA	TRBD1	TRBJ1-1	TGTGCCAGTACCCTTGGACAGGGCCCGAACACTGAAGCTTTCTTT	CASTLGQGPNTEAFF
TRBV6-5	once	TRBD1	TRBJ2-1	TGTGCCAGCAGTTATGATCAGGGGGTCGTCTACAATGAGCAGTTCTTC	CASSYDQGVVYNEQFF
TRBV19	few	TRBD1	TRBJ1-1	TGTGCCAGTAGTACCTTGACAGGGCAAAACACTGAAGCTTTCTTT	CASSTLTGQNTEAFF
TRBV7-9	NA	TRBD1	TRBJ2-5	TGTGCCAGCAGCTTAGCAGGGGGCCATTACCGTTTCGTGCAGTACTTC	CASSLAGGHYRFVQYF
TRBV5-8	NA	NA	TRBJ2-3	TGTGCCAGCAGCTTGGGCCAGGGTGGTATAGATACGCAGTATTTT	CASSLGQGGIDTQYF
TRBV9	NA	TRBD1	TRBJ2-7	TGTGCCAGCAGCGTAGCTACACAGGGGTACGAGCAGTACTTC	CASSVATQGYEQYF
TRBV2	NA	NA	TRBJ1-1	TGTGCCAGCAGGAAACAGGGGAACACTGAAGCTTTCTTT	CASRKQGNTEAFF
TRBV25-1	NA	NA	TRBJ2-2	TGTGCCAGCAGTGAATATGAGGTCCATACCACCGGGGAGCTGTTTTTT	CASSEYEVHTTGELFF
TRBV27	NA	NA	TRBJ2-7	TGTGCCAGCAGTTCACACTACGAGCAGTACTTC	CASSSHYEQYF
TRBV28	NA	TRBD1	TRBJ2-7	TGTGCCAGCAGAGAACAGGGGACGGGGCCCTACGAGCAGTACTTC	CASREQGTGPYEQYF
TRBV2	many	TRBD1	TRBJ1-1	TGTGCCAGCAGTGAAGAAAGGGGACAGGGGGTAGAAGCTTTCTTT	CASSEERGQGVEAFF
TRBV5-5	NA	NA	TRBJ2-5	TGTGCCAGCAGCTTGTATGCAGGGCAAGAGACCCAGTACTTC	CASSLYAGQETQYF
TRBV28	NA	NA	TRBJ2-3	TGTGCCAGCAGCCGAACAGGAGGGGATACGCAGTATTTT	CASSRTGGDTQYF
TRBV19	NA	NA	TRBJ2-2	TGTGCCAGTAGTATAGGGGGGGAAACCGGGGAGCTGTTTTTT	CASSIGGETGELFF
TRBV7-9	NA	NA	TRBJ2-7	TGTGCCAGCAGCTTCCCCGGGGCCTACGAGCAGTACTTC	CASSFPGAYEQYF
TRBV6-5	NA	NA	TRBJ1-1	TGTGCCAGCAGTTACCGAAACGGGGGGACTGAAGCTTTCTTT	CASSYRNGGTEAFF